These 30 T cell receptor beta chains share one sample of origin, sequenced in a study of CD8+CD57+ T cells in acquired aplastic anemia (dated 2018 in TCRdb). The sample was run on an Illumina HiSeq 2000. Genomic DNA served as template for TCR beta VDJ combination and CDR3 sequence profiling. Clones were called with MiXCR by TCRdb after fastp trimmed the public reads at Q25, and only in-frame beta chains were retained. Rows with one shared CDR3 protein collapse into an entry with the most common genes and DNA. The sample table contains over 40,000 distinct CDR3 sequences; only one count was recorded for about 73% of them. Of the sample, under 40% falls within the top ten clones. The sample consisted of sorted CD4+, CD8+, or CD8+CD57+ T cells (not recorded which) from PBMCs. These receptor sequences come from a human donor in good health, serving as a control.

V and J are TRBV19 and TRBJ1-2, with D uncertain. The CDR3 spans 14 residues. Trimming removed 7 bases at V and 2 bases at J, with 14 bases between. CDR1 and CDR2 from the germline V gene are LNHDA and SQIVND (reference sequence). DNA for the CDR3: TGTGCCAGTAACCGCCGACATCGAAACTATGGCTACACCTTC. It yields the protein CASNRRHRNYGYTF.

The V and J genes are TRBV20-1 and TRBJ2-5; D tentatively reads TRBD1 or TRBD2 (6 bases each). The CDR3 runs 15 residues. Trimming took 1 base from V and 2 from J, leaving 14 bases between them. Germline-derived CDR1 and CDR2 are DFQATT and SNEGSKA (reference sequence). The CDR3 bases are TGCAGTGCTAGAGGTTATGGAGGGGGGCAAGAGACCCAGTACTTC. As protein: CSARGYGGGQETQYF.

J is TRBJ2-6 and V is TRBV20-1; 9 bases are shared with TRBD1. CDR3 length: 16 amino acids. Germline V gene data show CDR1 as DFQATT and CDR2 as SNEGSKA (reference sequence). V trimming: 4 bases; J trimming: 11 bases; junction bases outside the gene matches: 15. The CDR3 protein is CSATQGAVSGVDVLTF. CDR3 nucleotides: TGCAGTGCTACACAGGGGGCCGTCTCTGGGGTCGACGTCCTGACTTTC.

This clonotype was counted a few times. DNA of the CDR3: TGCAGTGCTGGACAGGGGCACGAGCAGTACTTC. Protein: CSAGQGHEQYF. V usage is TRBV20-1 and J usage is TRBJ2-7, with 9 bases fitting TRBD1. The length of the CDR3 is 11 residues. V was pared by 5 bases and J by 5 bases, with 1 base of the junction left unmatched. The V gene's germline CDR1 is DFQATT and CDR2 SNEGSKA (reference sequence).

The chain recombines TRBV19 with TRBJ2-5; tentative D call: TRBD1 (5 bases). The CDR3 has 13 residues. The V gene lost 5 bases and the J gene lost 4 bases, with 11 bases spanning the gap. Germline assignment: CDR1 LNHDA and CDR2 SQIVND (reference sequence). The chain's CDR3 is CASSLQGGETQYF. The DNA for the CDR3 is TGTGCCAGTAGTCTCCAGGGCGGAGAGACCCAGTACTTC.

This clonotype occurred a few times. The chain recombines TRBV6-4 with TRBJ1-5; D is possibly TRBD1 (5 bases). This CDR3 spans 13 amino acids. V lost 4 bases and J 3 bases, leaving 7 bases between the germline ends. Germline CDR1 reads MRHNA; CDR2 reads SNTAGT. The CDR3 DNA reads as TGTGCCAGCAGTGTGGGGGACAATCAGCCCCAGCATTTT. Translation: CASSVGDNQPQHF.

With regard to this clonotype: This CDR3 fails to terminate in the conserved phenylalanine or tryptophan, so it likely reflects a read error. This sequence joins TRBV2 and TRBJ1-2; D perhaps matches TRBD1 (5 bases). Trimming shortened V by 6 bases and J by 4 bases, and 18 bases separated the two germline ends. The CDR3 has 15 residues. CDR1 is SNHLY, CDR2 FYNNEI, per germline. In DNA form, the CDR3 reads TGTGCCAGCAGCCTATCGTCAGGGAGACGCTATGGCTACACCTCC. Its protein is CASSLSSGRRYGYTS.

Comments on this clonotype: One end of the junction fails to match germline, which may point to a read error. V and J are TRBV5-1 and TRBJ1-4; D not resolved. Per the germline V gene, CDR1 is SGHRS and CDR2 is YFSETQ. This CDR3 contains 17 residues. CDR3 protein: CASSFDTDGATNGKLLF. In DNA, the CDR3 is TGCGCCAGCAGCTTTGATACTGACGGTGCAACTAATGGAAAACTGCTTTTT.

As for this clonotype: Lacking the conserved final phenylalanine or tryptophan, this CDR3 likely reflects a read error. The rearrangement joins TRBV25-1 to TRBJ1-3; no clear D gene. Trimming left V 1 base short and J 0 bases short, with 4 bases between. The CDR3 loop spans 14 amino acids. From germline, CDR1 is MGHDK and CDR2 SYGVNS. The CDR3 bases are TGTGCCAGCAGTGAATTGGGCTCTGGAAACACCATATATCTT. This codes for CASSELGSGNTIYL.

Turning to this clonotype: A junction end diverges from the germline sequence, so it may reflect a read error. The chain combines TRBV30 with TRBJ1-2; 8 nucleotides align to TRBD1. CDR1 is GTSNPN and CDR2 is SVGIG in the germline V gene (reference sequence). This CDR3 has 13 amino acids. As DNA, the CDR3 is TGCGCCACCTCCGGACAGGGCGGGGGTGGCTACACCTTC. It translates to CATSGQGGGGYTF.

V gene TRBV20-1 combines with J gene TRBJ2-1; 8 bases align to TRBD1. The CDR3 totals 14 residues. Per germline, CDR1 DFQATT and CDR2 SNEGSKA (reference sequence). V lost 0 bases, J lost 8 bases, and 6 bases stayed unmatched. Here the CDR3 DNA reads TGCAGTGCTAGAGAGTTCAGGGGGCGGCATGAGCAGTTCTTC. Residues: CSAREFRGRHEQFF.

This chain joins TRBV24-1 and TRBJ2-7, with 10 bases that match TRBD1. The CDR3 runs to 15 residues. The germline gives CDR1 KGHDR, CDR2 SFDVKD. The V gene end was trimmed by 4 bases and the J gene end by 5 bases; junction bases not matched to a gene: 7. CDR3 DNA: TGTGCCACCAGTGACGCCCGGGACAGGGGCGACGAGCAGTACTTC. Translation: CATSDARDRGDEQYF.

The CDR3 DNA follows: TGCAGCACCCGGGACAGGCCACCCTACGAGCAGTACTTC. Encoded protein: CSTRDRPPYEQYF. V usage is TRBV29-1 and J usage is TRBJ2-7, with 8 bases identical to TRBD1. The V and J ends lost 8 bases and 2 bases, in that order; junction bases with no gene match: 8. CDR1 SQVTM and CDR2 ANQGSEA come from the germline V gene. This CDR3 has 13 residues.

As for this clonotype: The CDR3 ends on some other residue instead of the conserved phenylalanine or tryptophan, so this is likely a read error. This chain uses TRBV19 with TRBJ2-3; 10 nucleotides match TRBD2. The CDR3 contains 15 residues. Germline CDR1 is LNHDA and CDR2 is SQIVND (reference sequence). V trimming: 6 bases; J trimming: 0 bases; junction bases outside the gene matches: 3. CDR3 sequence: CASRSTSGSTDTQYL. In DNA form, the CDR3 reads TGTGCCAGTAGGTCGACTAGCGGGAGCACAGATACGCAGTATCTT.

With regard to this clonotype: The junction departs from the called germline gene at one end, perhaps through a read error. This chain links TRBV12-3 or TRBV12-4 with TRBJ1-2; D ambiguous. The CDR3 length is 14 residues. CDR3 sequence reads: CASSFGGPNYGYTF. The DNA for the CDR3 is TGTGCCAGCAGTTTTGGCGGTCCCAACTATGGCTACACCTTT.

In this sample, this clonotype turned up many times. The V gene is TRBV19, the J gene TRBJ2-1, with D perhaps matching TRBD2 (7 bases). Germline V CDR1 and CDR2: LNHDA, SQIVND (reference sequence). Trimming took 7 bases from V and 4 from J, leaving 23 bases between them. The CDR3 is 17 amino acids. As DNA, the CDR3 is TGTGCCAGTATGGTGGTATTTGGCGGGGGCCTTTACAATGAGCAGTTCTTC. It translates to CASMVVFGGGLYNEQFF.

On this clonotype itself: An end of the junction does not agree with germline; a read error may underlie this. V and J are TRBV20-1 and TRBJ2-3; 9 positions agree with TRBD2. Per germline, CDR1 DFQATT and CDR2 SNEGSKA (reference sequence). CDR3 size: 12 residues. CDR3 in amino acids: CSAPAGGDTRYF. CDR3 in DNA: TGCAGTGCTCCAGCGGGGGGTGATACGCGGTATTTT.

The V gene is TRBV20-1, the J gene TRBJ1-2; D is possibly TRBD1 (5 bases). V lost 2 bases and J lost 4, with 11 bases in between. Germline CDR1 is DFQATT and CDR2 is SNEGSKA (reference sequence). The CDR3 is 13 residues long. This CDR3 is CSARQGLLYGYTF. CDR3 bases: TGCAGTGCTAGACAGGGCTTACTCTATGGCTACACCTTC.

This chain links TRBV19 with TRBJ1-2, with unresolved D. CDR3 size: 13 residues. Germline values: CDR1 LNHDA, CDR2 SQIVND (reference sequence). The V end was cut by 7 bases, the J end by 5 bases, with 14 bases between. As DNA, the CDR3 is TGTGCCAGTAACGACGCTGGCATTTATGGCTACACCTTC. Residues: CASNDAGIYGYTF.

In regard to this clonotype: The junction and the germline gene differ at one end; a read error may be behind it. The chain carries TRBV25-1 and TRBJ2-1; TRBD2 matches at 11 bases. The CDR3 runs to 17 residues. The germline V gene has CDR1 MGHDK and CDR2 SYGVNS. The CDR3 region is CACSAVLLAGALNEQFF. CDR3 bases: TGTGCCTGCAGTGCTGTCCTACTAGCGGGGGCCTTGAATGAGCAGTTCTTC. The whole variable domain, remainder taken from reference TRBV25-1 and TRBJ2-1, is EADIYQTPRYLVIGTGKKITLECSQTMGHDKMYWYQQDPGMELHLIHYSYGVNSTEKGDLSSESTVSRIRTEHFPLTLESARPSHTSQYLCACSAVLLAGALNEQFFGPGTRLTVL.

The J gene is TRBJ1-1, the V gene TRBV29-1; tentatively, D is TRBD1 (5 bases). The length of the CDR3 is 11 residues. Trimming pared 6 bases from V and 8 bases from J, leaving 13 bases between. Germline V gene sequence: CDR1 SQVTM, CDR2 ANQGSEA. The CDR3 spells CSVTLGVEAFF. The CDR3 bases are TGCAGCGTGACCCTGGGGGTCGAAGCTTTCTTT.

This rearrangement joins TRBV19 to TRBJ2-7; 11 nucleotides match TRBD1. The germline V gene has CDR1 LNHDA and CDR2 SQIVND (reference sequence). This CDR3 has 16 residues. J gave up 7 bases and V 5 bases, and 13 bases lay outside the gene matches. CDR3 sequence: CASSSSPDRGLREQYF. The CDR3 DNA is TGTGCCAGTAGTTCCAGCCCGGACAGGGGGCTACGAGAGCAGTACTTC.

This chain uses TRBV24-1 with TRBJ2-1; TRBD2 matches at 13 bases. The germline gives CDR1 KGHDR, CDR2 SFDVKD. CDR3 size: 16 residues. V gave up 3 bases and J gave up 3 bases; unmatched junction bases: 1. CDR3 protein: CATSDGTSGIYNEQFF. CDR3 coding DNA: TGTGCCACCAGTGATGGGACTAGCGGGATCTACAATGAGCAGTTCTTC.

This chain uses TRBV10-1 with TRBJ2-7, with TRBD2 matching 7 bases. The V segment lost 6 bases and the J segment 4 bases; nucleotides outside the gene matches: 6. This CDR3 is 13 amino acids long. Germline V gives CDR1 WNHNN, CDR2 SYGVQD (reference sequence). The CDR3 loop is CASSGGIGYEQYF. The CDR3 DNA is TGCGCCAGCAGCGGGGGGATCGGGTACGAGCAGTACTTC.

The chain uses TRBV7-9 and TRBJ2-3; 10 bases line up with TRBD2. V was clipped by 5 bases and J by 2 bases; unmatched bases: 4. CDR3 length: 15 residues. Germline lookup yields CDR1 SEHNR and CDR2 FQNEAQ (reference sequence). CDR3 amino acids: CASSISGGDTDTQYF. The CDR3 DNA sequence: TGTGCCAGCAGCATAAGCGGGGGGGACACAGATACGCAGTATTTT.

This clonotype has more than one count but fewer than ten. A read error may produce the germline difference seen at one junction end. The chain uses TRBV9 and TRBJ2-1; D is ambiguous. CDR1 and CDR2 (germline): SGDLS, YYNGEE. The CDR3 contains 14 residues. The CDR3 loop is CASGSGSPYNERFF. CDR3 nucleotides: TGTGCCAGCGGCTCTGGGTCGCCCTACAATGAGCGGTTCTTC.

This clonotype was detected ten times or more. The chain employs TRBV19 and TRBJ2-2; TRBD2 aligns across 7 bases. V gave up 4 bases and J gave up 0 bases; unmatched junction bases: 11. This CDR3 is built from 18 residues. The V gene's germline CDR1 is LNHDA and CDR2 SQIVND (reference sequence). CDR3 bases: TGTGCCAGTAGTACCGCGGAAGCGGGGTACTCGAACACCGGGGAGCTGTTTTTT. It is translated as CASSTAEAGYSNTGELFF.

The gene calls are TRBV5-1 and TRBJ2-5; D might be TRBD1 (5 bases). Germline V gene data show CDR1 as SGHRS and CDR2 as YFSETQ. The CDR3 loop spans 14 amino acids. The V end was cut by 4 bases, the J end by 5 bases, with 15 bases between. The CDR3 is CASSTGHAGETQYF. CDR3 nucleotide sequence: TGCGCCAGCAGCACCGGACACGCCGGGGAGACCCAGTACTTC.

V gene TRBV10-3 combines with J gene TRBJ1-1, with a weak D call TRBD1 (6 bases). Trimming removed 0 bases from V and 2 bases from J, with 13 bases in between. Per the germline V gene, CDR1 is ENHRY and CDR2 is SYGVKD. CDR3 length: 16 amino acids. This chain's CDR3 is CAISESTSGVNTEAFF. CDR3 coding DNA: TGTGCCATCAGTGAGTCGACGTCAGGGGTAAACACTGAAGCTTTCTTT.

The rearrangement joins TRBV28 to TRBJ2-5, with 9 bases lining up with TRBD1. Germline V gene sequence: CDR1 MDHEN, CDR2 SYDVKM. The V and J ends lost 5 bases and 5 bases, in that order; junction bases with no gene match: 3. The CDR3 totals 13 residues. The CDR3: CASSGTGWETQYF. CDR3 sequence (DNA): TGTGCCAGCAGTGGGACAGGGTGGGAGACCCAGTACTTC.